Listed below are T cell receptor beta chains from one sample, sequenced in a study of blood T cells in healthy people across ages. TCRdb analysed the 5' RACE reads with MiXCR anew, one entry per CDR3 protein. The sample records more than 700,000 distinct CDR3 sequences, 46% being singletons. The material sequenced was blood. The receptors derive from a man older than 75 in good health. The CDR3 runs from the conserved cysteine through the conserved F or W.

>TRBV9
CASSPRTSGSGETQYF
>TRBV5-1
CASSSAGLAGVTEQYF
>TRBV20-1
CSAHKQGPSGNTIYF
>TRBV20-1
CSAGLTRETQYF
>TRBV5-1
CASSTIQGGGSYEQYF
>TRBV6-5
CASSYSEDGYGYTF
>TRBV21-1
CASSQCSFDHEQYF
>TRBV29-1
CSVDRGRGNTEAFF
>TRBV12-3/TRBV12-4
CASSPRRAGADTQYF
>TRBV10-3
CAISGGGNSYNEQFF
>TRBV2
CASSALIWGHSNSYEQYF
>TRBV6-1
CASWTDSYEQYF
>TRBV5-1
CASSPFTGNNYEQYF
>TRBV2
CASRARRGENEQYF
>TRBV20-1
CSARDQSVPSGANVLTF
>TRBV7-2
CASSLGLAAKDEQFF
>TRBV12-3/TRBV12-4
CASSLNLGGTSGGDNEQFF
>TRBV18
CASSTLPQGNEQYF
>TRBV28
CASSNLERQGAGYNEQFF
>TRBV28
CASRGLRTDAQYF
>TRBV20-1
CSAGAPGRSGEAFF
>TRBV6-2/TRBV6-3
CASNIGTNNNEQFF
>TRBV6-1
CASSERLPEKNIQYF
>TRBV27
CASHALSGKEAYEQYF
>TRBV20-1
CSARADSDTQYF
>TRBV10-3
CAISDPDRGRGYTGELFF
>TRBV29-1
CSVYRNTGELFF
>TRBV5-1
CASSLSEETQYF
>TRBV4-3
CASSQLSGTFGTDTQYF
>TRBV9
CASSAGLAGAETQYF
>TRBV5-1
CASSLGQLAAQYF
>TRBV4-2
CASSQEVGMKTQYF
>TRBV20-1
CSARVGHYNEQFF
>TRBV4-3
CASSQSRVLHNSPLHF
>TRBV4-3
CASSQELRPGTDTQYF
>TRBV7-3
CASSPSPGTGVGNTIYF
>TRBV3-1
CASSPARGGNQPQHF
>TRBV6-1
CASRRDRGENIQYF
>TRBV24-1
CATSMAGGGEQFF
>TRBV20-1
CSAIRTSGYSNEQYF
>TRBV7-6
CASSLASGQPQHF
>TRBV20-1
CSASDSSYNEQFF
>TRBV20-1
CSAISGSYGNEQFF
>TRBV11-3
CASSLGLWAGGYRDTQYF
>TRBV3-1
CASSQAGGASYEQYF
>TRBV5-1
CASSLTGDAYGYTF
>TRBV12-3/TRBV12-4
CASSRTGITYLYEQYF
>TRBV20-1
CSARGPSFYTF